This T cell receptor beta chain was sequenced in a study of T cell repertoires in cytomegalovirus infection. One entry per CDR3 protein results from TCRdb running MiXCR on the reads. This table holds more than 140,000 distinct CDR3 sequences, under 8% found once. The origin of this receptor is a human donor in good health (CMV status not recorded). Some clones in this sample may be carry-over from other donors' samples. The sample was PBMCs.

The DNA for the CDR3 is TGTGCCAGCAGCACCGCGGAGACCCAGTACTTC. Amino acids: CASSTAETQYF. The chain uses TRBV28 and TRBJ2-5; no clear D gene. Germline assignment: CDR1 MDHEN and CDR2 SYDVKM. The CDR3 covers 11 residues. V was trimmed by 6 bases and J by 5 bases, leaving 7 bases between them.